In this sample, the clone carrying this T cell receptor (beta chain) turned up once. Antigen specificity is unknown. The CDR3 length is 14 residues. The V and J ends lost 0 bases and 1 base respectively, with 5 bases between them. Per the germline V gene, CDR1 is SGHRS and CDR2 is YFSETQ. Sequencing was performed with immunoSEQ multiplex PCR; in TCRdb, only in-frame clones are kept and a portion is missing. The repertoire holds about 56,000 clones, over 80% seen once, with under 15% in the top ten. These data originate in a study of T cell responses to AZD1222 COVID-19 vaccine. Study-level information: Recipients boosted at about 4 weeks or about 12 weeks are pooled. Findings and limits, study-wide: At baseline, just 6 or 7 AZD1222 recipients tested seropositive. The repertoires were collected only after the peak T cell response. Donors skewed white British and female; clonal diversity was possibly underestimated.

The sample consisted of peripheral blood, taken on day 0 of AZD1222 vaccination. The chain uses TRBV5-1 and TRBJ2-1, with D hard to call. The clonotype originates from an adult in good health. The CDR3 reads CASSLGGSYNEQFF. The CDR3 DNA is TGCGCCAGCAGCTTGGGGGGATCCTACAATGAGCAGTTCTTC. Full variable domain (rest looked up from reference TRBV5-1 and TRBJ2-1): KAGVTQTPRYLIKTRGQQVTLSCSPISGHRSVSWYQQTPGQGLQFLFEYFSETQRNKGNFPGRFSGRQFSNSRSEMNVSTLELGDSALYLCASSLGGSYNEQFFGPGTRLTVL.